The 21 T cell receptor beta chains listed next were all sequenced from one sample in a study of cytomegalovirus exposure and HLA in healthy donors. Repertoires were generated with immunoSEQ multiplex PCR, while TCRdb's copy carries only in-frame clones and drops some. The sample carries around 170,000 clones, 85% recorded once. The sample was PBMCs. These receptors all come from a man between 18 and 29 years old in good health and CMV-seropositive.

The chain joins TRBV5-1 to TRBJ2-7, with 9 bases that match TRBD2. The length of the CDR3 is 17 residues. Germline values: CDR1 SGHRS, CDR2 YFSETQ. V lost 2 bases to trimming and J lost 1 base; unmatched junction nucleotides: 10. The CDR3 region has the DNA TGCGCCAGCAGCTTCTCATCGATGCGGGAGGGATCCTACGAGCAGTACTTC. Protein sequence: CASSFSSMREGSYEQYF. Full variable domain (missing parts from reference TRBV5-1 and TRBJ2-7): KAGVTQTPRYLIKTRGQQVTLSCSPISGHRSVSWYQQTPGQGLQFLFEYFSETQRNKGNFPGRFSGRQFSNSRSEMNVSTLELGDSALYLCASSFSSMREGSYEQYFGPGTRLTVT.

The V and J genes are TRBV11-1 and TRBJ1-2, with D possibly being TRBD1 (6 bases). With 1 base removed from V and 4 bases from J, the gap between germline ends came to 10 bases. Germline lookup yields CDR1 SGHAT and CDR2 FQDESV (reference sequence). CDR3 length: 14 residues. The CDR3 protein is CASSLGQASYGYTF. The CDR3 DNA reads TGTGCCAGCAGCTTAGGACAGGCCAGCTATGGCTACACCTTC.

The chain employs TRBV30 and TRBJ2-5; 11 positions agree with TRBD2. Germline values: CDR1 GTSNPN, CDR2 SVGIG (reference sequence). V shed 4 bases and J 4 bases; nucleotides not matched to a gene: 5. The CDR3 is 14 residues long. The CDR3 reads CAWTSGRMRETQYF. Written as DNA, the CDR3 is TGTGCCTGGACTAGCGGGAGGATGCGAGAGACCCAGTACTTC.

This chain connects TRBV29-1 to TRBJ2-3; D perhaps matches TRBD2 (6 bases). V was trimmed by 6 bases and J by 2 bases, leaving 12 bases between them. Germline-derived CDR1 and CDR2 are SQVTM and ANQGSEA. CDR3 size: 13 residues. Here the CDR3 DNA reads TGCAGCGTCACAGGCGGGGCCACAGATACGCAGTATTTT. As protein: CSVTGGATDTQYF.

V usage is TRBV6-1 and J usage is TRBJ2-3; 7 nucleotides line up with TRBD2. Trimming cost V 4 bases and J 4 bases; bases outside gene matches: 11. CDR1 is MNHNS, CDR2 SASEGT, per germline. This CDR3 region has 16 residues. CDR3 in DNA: TGTGCCAGCAGTGGGAGTGGCGGGAGCGGAGCAGATACGCAGTATTTT. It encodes CASSGSGGSGADTQYF.

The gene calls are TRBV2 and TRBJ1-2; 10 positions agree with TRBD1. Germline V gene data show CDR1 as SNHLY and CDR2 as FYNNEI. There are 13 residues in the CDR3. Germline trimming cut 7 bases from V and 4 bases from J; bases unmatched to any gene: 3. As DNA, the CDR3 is TGTGCCAGCACTAGGACAGGGGGCTATGGCTACACCTTC. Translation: CASTRTGGYGYTF.

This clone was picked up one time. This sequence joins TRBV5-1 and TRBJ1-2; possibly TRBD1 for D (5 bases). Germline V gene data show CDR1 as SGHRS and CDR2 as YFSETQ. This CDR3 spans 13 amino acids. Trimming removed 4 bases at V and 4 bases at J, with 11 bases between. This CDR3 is CASSLTESYGYTF. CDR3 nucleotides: TGCGCCAGCAGCCTGACAGAGAGCTATGGCTACACCTTC.

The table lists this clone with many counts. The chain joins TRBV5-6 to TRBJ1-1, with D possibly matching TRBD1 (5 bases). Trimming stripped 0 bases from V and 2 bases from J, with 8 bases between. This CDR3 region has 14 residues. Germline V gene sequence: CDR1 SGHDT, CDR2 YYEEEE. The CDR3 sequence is CASSLDRSNTEAFF. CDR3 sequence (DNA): TGTGCCAGCAGCTTGGACAGGAGCAACACTGAAGCTTTCTTT.

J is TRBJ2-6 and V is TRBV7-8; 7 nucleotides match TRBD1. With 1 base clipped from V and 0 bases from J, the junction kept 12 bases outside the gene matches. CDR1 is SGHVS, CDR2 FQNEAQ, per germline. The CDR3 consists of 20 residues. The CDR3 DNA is TGTGCCAGCAGCTTAGGGCCGACAGGGACAATGCGCTCTGGGGCCAACGTCCTGACTTTC. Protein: CASSLGPTGTMRSGANVLTF.

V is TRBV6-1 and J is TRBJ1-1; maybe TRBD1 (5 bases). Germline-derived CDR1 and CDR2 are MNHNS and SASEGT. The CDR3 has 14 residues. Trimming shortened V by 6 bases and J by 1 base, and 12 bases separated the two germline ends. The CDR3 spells CASRGRQTNTEAFF. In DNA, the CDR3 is TGTGCCAGCAGAGGCAGACAGACGAACACTGAAGCTTTCTTT.

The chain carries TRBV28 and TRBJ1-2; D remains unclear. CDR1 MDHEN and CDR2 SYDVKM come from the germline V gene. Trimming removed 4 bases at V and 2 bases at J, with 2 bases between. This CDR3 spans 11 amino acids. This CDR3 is CASSSNYGYTF. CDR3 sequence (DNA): TGTGCCAGCAGTTCAAACTATGGCTACACCTTC.

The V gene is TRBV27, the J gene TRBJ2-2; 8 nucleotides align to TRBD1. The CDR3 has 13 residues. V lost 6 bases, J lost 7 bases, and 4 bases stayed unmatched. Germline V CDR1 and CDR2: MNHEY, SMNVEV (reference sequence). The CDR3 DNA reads TGTGCCAGCAGCCCAGGGGGCCTCGGGGAGCTGTTTTTT. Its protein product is CASSPGGLGELFF.

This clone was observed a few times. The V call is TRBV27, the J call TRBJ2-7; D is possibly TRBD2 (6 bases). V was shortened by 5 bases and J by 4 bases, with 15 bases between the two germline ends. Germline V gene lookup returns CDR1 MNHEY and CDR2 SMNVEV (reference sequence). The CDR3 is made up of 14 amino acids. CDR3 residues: CASSQRESGYEQYF. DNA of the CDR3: TGTGCCAGCAGTCAACGGGAGTCGGGTTACGAGCAGTACTTC.

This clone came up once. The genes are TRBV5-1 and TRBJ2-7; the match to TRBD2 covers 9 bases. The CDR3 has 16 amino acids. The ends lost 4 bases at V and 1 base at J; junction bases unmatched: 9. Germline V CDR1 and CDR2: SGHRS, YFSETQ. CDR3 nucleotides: TGCGCCAGCAGCCCGGGGGGGACTAGCACATCCTACGAGCAGTACTTC. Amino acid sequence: CASSPGGTSTSYEQYF. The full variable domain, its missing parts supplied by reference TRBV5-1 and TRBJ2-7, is KAGVTQTPRYLIKTRGQQVTLSCSPISGHRSVSWYQQTPGQGLQFLFEYFSETQRNKGNFPGRFSGRQFSNSRSEMNVSTLELGDSALYLCASSPGGTSTSYEQYFGPGTRLTVT.

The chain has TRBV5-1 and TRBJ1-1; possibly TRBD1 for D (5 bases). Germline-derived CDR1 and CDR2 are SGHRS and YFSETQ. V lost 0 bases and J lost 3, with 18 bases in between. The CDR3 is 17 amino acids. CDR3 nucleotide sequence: TGCGCCAGCAGCTTGGAGGACGCGGTTGGGGCGGACACTGAAGCTTTCTTT. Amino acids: CASSLEDAVGADTEAFF.

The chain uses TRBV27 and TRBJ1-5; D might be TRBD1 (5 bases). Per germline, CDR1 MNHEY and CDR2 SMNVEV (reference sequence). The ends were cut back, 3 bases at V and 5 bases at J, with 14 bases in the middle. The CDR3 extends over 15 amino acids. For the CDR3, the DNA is TGTGCCAGCAGTTTCGGAGGGGTAAAGGATCAGCCCCAGCATTTT. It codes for CASSFGGVKDQPQHF.

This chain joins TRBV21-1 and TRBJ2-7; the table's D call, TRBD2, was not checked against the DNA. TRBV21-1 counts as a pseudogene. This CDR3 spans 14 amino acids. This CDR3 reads CASSKGGGNHEQYF. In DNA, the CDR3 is TGTGCCAGCAGCAAAGGGGGGGGGAACCACGAGCAGTACTTC.

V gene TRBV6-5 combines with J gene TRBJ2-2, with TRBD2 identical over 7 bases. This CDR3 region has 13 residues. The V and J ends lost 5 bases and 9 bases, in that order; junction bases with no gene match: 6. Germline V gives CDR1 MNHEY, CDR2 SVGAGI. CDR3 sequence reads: CASSEMRERELFF. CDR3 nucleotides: TGTGCCAGCAGTGAGATGCGGGAGAGGGAGCTGTTTTTT.

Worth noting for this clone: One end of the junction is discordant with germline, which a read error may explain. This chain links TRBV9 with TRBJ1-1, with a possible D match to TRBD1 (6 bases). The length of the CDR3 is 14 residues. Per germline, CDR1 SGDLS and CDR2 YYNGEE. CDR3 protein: CASSANRVKTEAFF. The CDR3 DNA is TGTGCCAGCAGCGCGAACAGGGTGAAGACTGAAGCTTTCTTT.

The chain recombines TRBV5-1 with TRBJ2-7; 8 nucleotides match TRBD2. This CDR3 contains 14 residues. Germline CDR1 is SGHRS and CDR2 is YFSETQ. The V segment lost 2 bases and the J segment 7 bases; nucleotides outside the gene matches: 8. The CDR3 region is CASSFRAGAEEQYF. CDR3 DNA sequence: TGCGCCAGCAGCTTTAGAGCGGGAGCCGAAGAGCAGTACTTC. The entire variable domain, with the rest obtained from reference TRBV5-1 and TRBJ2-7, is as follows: KAGVTQTPRYLIKTRGQQVTLSCSPISGHRSVSWYQQTPGQGLQFLFEYFSETQRNKGNFPGRFSGRQFSNSRSEMNVSTLELGDSALYLCASSFRAGAEEQYFGPGTRLTVT.

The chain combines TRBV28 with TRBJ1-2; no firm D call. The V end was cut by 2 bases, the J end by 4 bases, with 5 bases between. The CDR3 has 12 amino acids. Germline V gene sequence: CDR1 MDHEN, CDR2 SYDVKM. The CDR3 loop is CASSLQFYGYTF. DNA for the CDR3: TGTGCCAGCAGTTTACAGTTCTATGGCTACACCTTC.